Listed here are 18 T cell receptor beta chains from one sample, sequenced in a study of CD8 T cells in Susac syndrome. Reverse transcription used about 0.45 to 1 ug RNA and random hexamers. TCRdb independently ran MiXCR on the immunoSEQ multiplex PCR reads; one entry per CDR3 protein. The profile covers 150,000 to 200,000 distinct CDR3 sequences, with roughly 92% appearing a single time and roughly 0.094% taken by the ten largest. Material: CD4+ T cells from PBMCs. These receptors all come from a human donor with multiple sclerosis.

This chain connects TRBV3-1 to TRBJ2-7; no clear D gene. V was pared by 4 bases and J by 6 bases, with 13 bases between. CDR1 and CDR2 (germline): LGHDT, YNNKEL (reference sequence). CDR3 length: 13 residues. CDR3 bases: TGTGCCAGCAGCCGGCAAATAGCCGGCGAGCAGTACTTC. Translated: CASSRQIAGEQYF.

The gene calls are TRBV28 and TRBJ2-2, with D possibly being TRBD1 (7 bases). This CDR3 region has 18 residues. Trimming took off 5 bases at V and 4 bases at J, with 23 bases between the two ends. Looked up from germline, CDR1 is MDHEN and CDR2 is SYDVKM. The DNA for the CDR3 is TGTGCCAGCAGTCCACAGGGGATGGGGGGCCTGGGCACCGGGGAGCTGTTTTTT. It codes for CASSPQGMGGLGTGELFF.

V and J are TRBV30 and TRBJ1-2; maybe TRBD1 (5 bases). There are 12 residues in the CDR3. CDR1 and CDR2 from the germline V gene are GTSNPN and SVGIG (reference sequence). Trimming pared 3 bases from V and 2 bases from J, leaving 7 bases between. The CDR3 region is CAWRGLNYGYTF. In DNA, the CDR3 is TGTGCCTGGAGGGGGCTGAACTATGGCTACACCTTC.

The CDR3: CASKVGIGGGAFF. As DNA, the CDR3 is TGTGCCAGCAAAGTTGGGATTGGAGGGGGAGCTTTCTTT. The V call is TRBV7-2, the J call TRBJ1-1; D perhaps matches TRBD1 (6 bases). V was trimmed by 7 bases and J by 10 bases, leaving 19 bases between them. This CDR3 comprises 13 residues. In germline, CDR1 is SGHTA, CDR2 FQGNSA.

The V call is TRBV5-1, the J call TRBJ1-1; TRBD1 aligns across 9 bases. The V gene's germline CDR1 is SGHRS and CDR2 YFSETQ. This CDR3 has 13 residues. V lost 4 bases and J lost 10; bases outside the gene matches: 8. Here the CDR3 DNA reads TGCGCCAGCAGCGATGGGACAGGGCGGCGAGCTTTCTTT. Residues: CASSDGTGRRAFF.

J is TRBJ2-1 and V is TRBV29-1; 12 nucleotides align to TRBD2. Germline CDR1 is SQVTM and CDR2 is ANQGSEA. The J segment lost 6 bases and the V segment lost 7 bases, leaving 10 bases of the junction unmatched. The CDR3 has 15 residues. Here the CDR3 DNA reads TGCAGCGCCCATGCTAGCGGGGGGGCCGCCAATGAGCAGTTCTTC. Protein sequence: CSAHASGGAANEQFF.

V usage is TRBV18 and J usage is TRBJ2-7; D uncertain. Per the germline V gene, CDR1 is KGHSH and CDR2 is LQKENI. Trimming removed 0 bases at V and 3 bases at J, with 9 bases between. This CDR3 spans 14 amino acids. The CDR3: CASSPPAGRYEQYF. CDR3 DNA sequence: TGTGCCAGCTCACCACCGGCAGGTCGCTACGAGCAGTACTTC. The whole variable domain, filled in from reference TRBV18 and TRBJ2-7, reads NAGVMQNPRHLVRRRGQEARLRCSPMKGHSHVYWYRQLPEEGLKFMVYLQKENIIDESGMPKERFSAEFPKEGPSILRIQQVVRGDSAAYFCASSPPAGRYEQYFGPGTRLTVT.

This chain uses TRBV7-9 with TRBJ1-1; D ambiguous. This CDR3 has 18 residues. The germline V and J ends were trimmed by 1 base and 0 bases, with 18 bases remaining between them. CDR1 and CDR2 (germline): SEHNR, FQNEAQ (reference sequence). Here the CDR3 DNA reads TGTGCCAGCAGCTTAGTAGGTCGGTATGGCAGCCTGAACACTGAAGCTTTCTTT. Amino acid sequence: CASSLVGRYGSLNTEAFF.

V and J are TRBV6-5 and TRBJ1-2, with D tentatively TRBD1 (6 bases). Trimming stripped 4 bases from V and 1 base from J, with 13 bases between. The germline CDR1 and CDR2 sequences are MNHEY and SVGAGI. The CDR3 runs 15 residues. The CDR3 bases are TGTGCCAGCAGTTTTGGACAGCCGTATAACTATGGCTACACCTTC. This encodes CASSFGQPYNYGYTF.

The V call is TRBV9, the J call TRBJ2-2; D uncertain. The CDR3 totals 14 residues. From germline, CDR1 is SGDLS and CDR2 YYNGEE. The V end was cut by 0 bases, the J end by 2 bases, with 5 bases between. The CDR3 DNA reads as TGTGCCAGCAGCGTAGAACACAACACCGGGGAGCTGTTTTTT. It is translated as CASSVEHNTGELFF.

The V gene is TRBV27, the J gene TRBJ1-1; 7 bases are a match to TRBD1. The CDR3 covers 14 residues. J gave up 6 bases and V 2 bases, and 6 bases lay outside the gene matches. Germline V gene lookup returns CDR1 MNHEY and CDR2 SMNVEV (reference sequence). CDR3 region: CASSLNPQGAEAFF. CDR3 bases: TGTGCCAGCAGTTTAAATCCCCAGGGGGCTGAAGCTTTCTTT.

In DNA, the CDR3 is TGTGCCAGCAGCTCTGGGGGAAATCAGCCCCAGCATTTT. Amino acids: CASSSGGNQPQHF. The V and J genes are TRBV7-3 and TRBJ1-5; D perhaps matches TRBD1 (5 bases). CDR3 length equals 13 residues. Germline V gene lookup returns CDR1 SGHTA and CDR2 FQGTGA. V was pared by 4 bases and J by 4 bases, with 8 bases between.

The chain employs TRBV10-3 and TRBJ2-1; the match to TRBD2 covers 12 bases. The CDR3 extends over 14 amino acids. After removal of 7 bases from V and 7 bases from J, the junction contained 5 bases not matched to a gene. Germline V gene data show CDR1 as ENHRY and CDR2 as SYGVKD. This CDR3 reads CAINAGTSGNEQFF. The CDR3 coding sequence is TGTGCCATCAATGCCGGGACTAGCGGGAATGAGCAGTTCTTC.

The chain has TRBV7-8 and TRBJ1-1, with a possible D match to TRBD1 (5 bases). Germline V lookup: CDR1 SGHVS, CDR2 FQNEAQ. With 4 bases removed from V and 6 bases from J, the gap between germline ends came to 9 bases. The CDR3 runs 12 residues. Written as DNA, the CDR3 is TGTGCCAGCAGCTCTCGGGGCGCTGAAGCTTTCTTT. It is translated as CASSSRGAEAFF.

About this clonotype itself: Because the CDR3 is missing its conserved closing phenylalanine or tryptophan, this is likely a read error. The limits of the CDR3 on the DNA are not certain, so only TCRdb's listed CDR3 is given. The chain couples TRBV6-5 to TRBJ2-7; TRBD2 is taken as the D call from the table, unchecked against the DNA. In germline, CDR1 is MNHEY, CDR2 SVGAGI. The CDR3 length is 13 residues, termini included. The CDR3 protein is CASSLGTPGLLTL.

This clonotype appeared a single time. V is TRBV10-3 and J is TRBJ2-6; D perhaps matches TRBD1 (5 bases). This CDR3 has 13 amino acids. Germline CDR1 ENHRY, CDR2 SYGVKD. The germline V and J ends were trimmed by 11 bases and 0 bases, with 8 bases remaining between them. CDR3 coding DNA: TGTGCCGGCAGGGTCTCTGGGGCCAACGTCCTGACTTTC. Translated, it gives CAGRVSGANVLTF.

The V and J genes are TRBV18 and TRBJ1-2; D is unresolved. This CDR3 is 16 amino acids long. V lost 1 base, J lost 1 base, and 13 bases lay in between. Looked up from germline, CDR1 is KGHSH and CDR2 is LQKENI. CDR3 in amino acids: CASSPQESAFNYGYTF. The CDR3 DNA reads as TGTGCCAGCTCACCACAGGAATCGGCATTTAACTATGGCTACACCTTC.

This CDR3 reads CATSREGKVEKLFF. CDR3 nucleotides: TGTGCCACCAGCAGAGAGGGCAAGGTTGAAAAACTGTTTTTT. The J gene is TRBJ1-4, the V gene TRBV15; the D is unclear. The germline gives CDR1 LNHNV, CDR2 YYDKDF (reference sequence). Trimming stripped 0 bases from V and 7 bases from J, with 9 bases between. CDR3 length: 14 residues.